What follows are 6 T cell receptor beta chains derived from one specimen sequenced in a study of cytomegalovirus exposure and HLA in healthy donors. It was with 60 Vbeta and 13 Jbeta primers that the PCR ran. Clones were sequenced by immunoSEQ multiplex PCR, and TCRdb holds only the in-frame ones, with some missing. The sample holds some 130,000 clones, 65% to 80% seen once. Sequencing was performed on PBMCs. These TCRs come from a man aged 35 to 55 in good health and CMV-seronegative.

The sample holds a few counts of this clone. This sequence joins TRBV11-1 and TRBJ2-3, with 10 nucleotides matching TRBD1. Germline CDR1 and CDR2: SGHAT and FQDESV (reference sequence). This CDR3 region has 17 residues. With V trimmed by 3 bases and J by 5 bases, 11 bases remained unmatched. The CDR3 spells CASSFELDRGARDTQYF. CDR3 DNA sequence: TGTGCCAGCAGCTTTGAACTGGACAGGGGGGCGAGAGATACGCAGTATTTT.

This rearrangement joins TRBV27 to TRBJ2-7, with 8 bases that match TRBD1. The V gene's germline CDR1 is MNHEY and CDR2 SMNVEV (reference sequence). The CDR3 totals 16 residues. V shed 4 bases, J shed 2 bases, and the junction held 10 bases outside the gene matches. CDR3 protein: CASSSSSGQGTYEQYF. CDR3 sequence (DNA): TGTGCCAGCAGTTCCTCCTCCGGACAGGGCACCTACGAGCAGTACTTC.

The CDR3 nucleotides read TGTGCCAGCAGCAAAGGACAGGGAGGGTTCGACGAGCAGTACTTC. It codes for CASSKGQGGFDEQYF. V and J are TRBV7-2 and TRBJ2-7, with D maybe TRBD1 (8 bases). The CDR3 contains 15 residues. Deletions cut 5 bases from V and 5 bases from J, with 19 bases between. The germline CDR1 and CDR2 sequences are SGHTA and FQGNSA.

The V gene is TRBV6-5, the J gene TRBJ2-4, with a weak D call TRBD1 (6 bases). The CDR3 is 14 amino acids. The V end was cut by 6 bases, the J end by 1 base, with 10 bases between. The germline V gene has CDR1 MNHEY and CDR2 SVGAGI. CDR3 loop: CASRQGNAKNIQYF. The CDR3 region has the DNA TGTGCCAGCAGGCAGGGGAATGCCAAAAACATTCAGTACTTC.

The chain is built from TRBV4-1 and TRBJ2-3; 7 bases are shared with TRBD2. With V trimmed by 3 bases and J by 4 bases, 13 bases remained unmatched. The V gene's germline CDR1 is MGHRA and CDR2 YSYEKL. This CDR3 has 17 residues. Here the CDR3 DNA reads TGCGCCAGCAGCCACCCGAGAGGGAGGGAATTCGCAGATACGCAGTATTTT. This translates into CASSHPRGREFADTQYF.

This clone was seen only once. Written as DNA, the CDR3 is TGTGCCAGCAGCTTTGGCACTAATTCACCCCTCCACTTT. Amino acids: CASSFGTNSPLHF. The chain has TRBV5-4 and TRBJ1-6; D gene unclear. Trimming took off 2 bases at V and 6 bases at J, with 6 bases between the two ends. The length of the CDR3 is 13 residues. CDR1 SGHNT and CDR2 YYREEE come from the germline V gene (reference sequence). Combining the CDR3 with reference TRBV5-4 and TRBJ1-6 gives the whole variable domain ETGVTQSPTHLIKTRGQQVTLRCSSQSGHNTVSWYQQALGQGPQFIFQYYREEENGRGNFPPRFSGLQFPNYSSELNVNALELDDSALYLCASSFGTNSPLHFGNGTRLTVT.